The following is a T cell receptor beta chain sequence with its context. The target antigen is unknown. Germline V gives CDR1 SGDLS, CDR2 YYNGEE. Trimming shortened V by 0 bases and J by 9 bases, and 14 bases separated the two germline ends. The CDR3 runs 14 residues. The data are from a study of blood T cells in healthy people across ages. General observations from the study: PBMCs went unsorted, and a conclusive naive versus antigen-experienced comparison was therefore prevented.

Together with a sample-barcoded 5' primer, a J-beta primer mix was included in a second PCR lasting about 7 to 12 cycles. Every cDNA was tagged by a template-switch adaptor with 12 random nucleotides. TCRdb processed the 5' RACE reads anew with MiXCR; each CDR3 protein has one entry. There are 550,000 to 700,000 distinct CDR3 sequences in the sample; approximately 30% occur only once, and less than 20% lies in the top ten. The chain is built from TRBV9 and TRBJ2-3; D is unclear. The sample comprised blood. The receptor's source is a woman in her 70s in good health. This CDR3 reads CASSVDLTADTQYF. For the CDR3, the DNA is TGTGCCAGCAGCGTAGATTTGACTGCTGACACGCAGTATTTT.